This is a list of T cell receptor beta chains from one sample in a study of blood T cell repertoires in COVID-19. Here immunoSEQ multiplex PCR was the method, and the copy in TCRdb shows in-frame clones only, minus some. The sample records roughly 120,000 clones, nearly 90% being singletons. Input material: peripheral blood. These receptors came from a woman aged 60 to 75 with COVID-19, enrolled during active disease. The CDR3 runs from the conserved cysteine through the conserved F or W. The order of the fields is J gene, D gene, clone size, V gene, CDR3 DNA, CDR3 protein. A D gene is named only where the DNA matches it firmly. Some rows mark clone size as missing; the rest say once, few, many or name a class of expanded clone.

TRBJ1-1,-,-,TRBV18,TGTGCCAGCTCATCTCAGGGTGAGAACACTGAAGCTTTCTTT,CASSSQGENTEAFF
TRBJ1-2,-,-,TRBV19,TGTGCCAGTAATCCGGGAACAGGGGGCTACACCTTC,CASNPGTGGYTF
TRBJ2-6,TRBD1,-,TRBV29-1,TGCAGCGTTGAAGACGCGGACAGGGTATTCCCTGGGGCCAACGTCCTGACTTTC,CSVEDADRVFPGANVLTF
TRBJ2-3,TRBD2,few,TRBV5-5,TGTGCCAGCAGCTTGGGTCTTACTAGCGCAGATACGCAGTATTTT,CASSLGLTSADTQYF
TRBJ2-3,-,-,TRBV5-1,TGCGCCAGCAGCTTGGTATTCTCGGAGAGCACAGATACGCAGTATTTT,CASSLVFSESTDTQYF
TRBJ1-1,TRBD1,few,TRBV13,TGTGCCAGCAGCTTAGGGGTCACAGGGGGCACTGAAGCTTTCTTT,CASSLGVTGGTEAFF
TRBJ2-3,-,-,TRBV21-1,TGTGCCAGCAGCAAAGTCTCACTAGCGGGGAGCACAGATACGCAGTATTTT,CASSKVSLAGSTDTQYF
TRBJ2-1,-,-,TRBV27,TGTGCCAGCAGTTTGGTAGCGAGCTCCTACAATGAGCAGTTCTTC,CASSLVASSYNEQFF
TRBJ1-1,TRBD1,once,TRBV19,TGTGCCAGTAGTACCCCAGGGGGCGGTCAGAACACTGAAGCTTTCTTT,CASSTPGGGQNTEAFF
TRBJ1-6,-,-,TRBV3-1/TRBV3-2,TGTGCCAGCAGCCAGGGCACGCTGCTGAATTCACCCCTCCACTTT,CASSQGTLLNSPLHF
TRBJ2-7,-,-,TRBV27,TGTGCCAGCAGTTTATTTCCGGGAAGTTCCTACGAGCAGTACTTC,CASSLFPGSSYEQYF
TRBJ2-3,TRBD1,-,TRBV7-2,TGTGCCAGCAGCTCGGGACAGCGACGAGATACGCAGTATTTT,CASSSGQRRDTQYF
TRBJ1-1,-,-,TRBV19,TGTGCCAGTAGTATAGCTGTTTCGGGAAACACTGAAGCTTTCTTT,CASSIAVSGNTEAFF
TRBJ1-1,-,-,TRBV2,TGTGCCAGCAGCGCCCCGACAGCCAACACTGAAGCTTTCTTT,CASSAPTANTEAFF
TRBJ2-5,TRBD1,once,TRBV5-1,TGCGCCAGCAGCTTGGAGCCGGGACAGGGGGCCCGGGAGACCCAGTACTTC,CASSLEPGQGARETQYF
TRBJ2-3,TRBD1,-,TRBV27,TGTGCCAGCAGGGACAGGGGCACAGATACGCAGTATTTT,CASRDRGTDTQYF
TRBJ1-5,-,-,TRBV3-1/TRBV3-2,TGTGCCAGCAGCCAAGACCCACTCAATCAGCCCCAGCATTTT,CASSQDPLNQPQHF
TRBJ2-7,TRBD1,-,TRBV7-6,TGTGCCAGCAGCCCCGGGACAGGGGGCCGGTTAACGGGGTACGAGCAGTACTTC,CASSPGTGGRLTGYEQYF
TRBJ2-7,TRBD1,-,TRBV7-2,TGTGCCAGCAGTCCAAGCGGACAGGCCGAGCAGTACTTC,CASSPSGQAEQYF
TRBJ2-7,-,-,TRBV4-2,TGTGCCAGCAGCCAAGATTACAGCTCCTCCTACGAGCAGTACTTC,CASSQDYSSSYEQYF
TRBJ1-2,-,-,TRBV12-3/TRBV12-4,TGTGCCACCCTGTGGGGGCCCAGGGGTGGCTACACCTTC,CATLWGPRGGYTF
TRBJ2-3,-,-,TRBV3-1/TRBV3-2,TGTGCCAGCAGCCGAGGGCAATCTAGCACAGATACGCAGTATTTT,CASSRGQSSTDTQYF
TRBJ2-7,-,-,TRBV6-5,TGTGCCAGCAACTATGCTAGGGACTCTGAGGACGAGCAGTACTTC,CASNYARDSEDEQYF
TRBJ2-7,TRBD1,-,TRBV18,TGTGCCAGCTCACCATCGGGCAGGGGGTCCTACGAGCAGTACTTC,CASSPSGRGSYEQYF
TRBJ2-5,TRBD2,-,TRBV27,TGTGCCAGCAGCCACGGGACTACAGTAACTACCTACCAAGAGACCCAGTACTTC,CASSHGTTVTTYQETQYF
TRBJ1-2,TRBD1,-,TRBV5-4,TGTGCCAGCAGCCGGACAGGAGATGGCTACACCTTC,CASSRTGDGYTF
TRBJ2-1,TRBD1,-,TRBV9,TGTGCCAGCAGCGGAAGCCTGGACAGGGTGGACAATGAGCAGTTCTTC,CASSGSLDRVDNEQFF
TRBJ2-7,TRBD1,-,TRBV6-5,TGTGCCAGCAGTTCGTCAGGGGGTTACGAGCAGTACTTC,CASSSSGGYEQYF
TRBJ1-1,-,-,TRBV21-1,TGTGCCAGCAGCAACGAGGGTCCCAGGGGGACAGTCCGGACTGAAGCTTTCTTT,CASSNEGPRGTVRTEAFF
TRBJ1-1,-,-,TRBV19,TGTGCCAGTAGTATAGAGCGGGCCACTGAAGCTTTCTTT,CASSIERATEAFF
TRBJ2-7,-,-,TRBV5-8,TGTGCCAGCAGCTTGGCCCCAGGGCAGTACTTC,CASSLAPGQYF
TRBJ1-5,TRBD1,-,TRBV2,TGTGCCAGCATGGGGACAGGGGTTCAGCCCCAGCATTTT,CASMGTGVQPQHF
TRBJ1-4,-,-,TRBV12-5,TGTGCTAGTGGTTTAGGGGGTTACGAAAAACTGTTTTTT,CASGLGGYEKLFF
TRBJ1-3,TRBD1,once,TRBV5-4,TGTGCCAGCAGCTCGGGCCAGGGGGCCATATATTTT,CASSSGQGAIYF
TRBJ1-1,-,-,TRBV5-1,TGCGCCAGCAGCTTGCAGGGTTCGGGTGAAGCTTTCTTT,CASSLQGSGEAFF
TRBJ1-4,-,-,TRBV3-1/TRBV3-2,TGTGCCAGCTTTTACCAAACTCACGCAAATGAAAAACTGTTTTTT,CASFYQTHANEKLFF
TRBJ1-1,-,-,TRBV24-1,TGTGCCACCAGGGACCAGGGAACTGAAGCTTTCTTT,CATRDQGTEAFF
TRBJ1-1,TRBD1,-,TRBV5-6,TGTGCCAGCAGCTCCCGACAGGGAGGGAACACTGAAGCTTTCTTT,CASSSRQGGNTEAFF
TRBJ1-2,-,once,TRBV19,TGTGCCAGTAGTATCAGACAGGCGCCCCTCAACTATGGCTACACCTTC,CASSIRQAPLNYGYTF
TRBJ2-7,TRBD1,-,TRBV9,TGTGCCAGCAGCGTAGGACAGGGAGTGGCCTCTTCTGACGAGCAGTACTTC,CASSVGQGVASSDEQYF
TRBJ2-1,-,-,TRBV2,TGTGCCAGCACCGGCCCCTCCCCTAGCCATGAGCAGTTCTTC,CASTGPSPSHEQFF
TRBJ2-5,-,-,TRBV11-2,TGTGCCAGCAGCCCTCCACAGGGTGGGACCCAGTACTTC,CASSPPQGGTQYF